This passage covers 4 T cell receptor beta chains from one sample sequenced in a study of blood T cells in healthy people across ages. Alongside a J-beta primer mix, a sample-barcoded 5' primer served in a second PCR lasting about 6 to 11 cycles. TCRdb reprocessed the 5' RACE reads with MiXCR, giving one entry per CDR3 protein. This sample yields about 290,000 distinct CDR3 sequences, of which less than 30% are seen a single time; 29% belongs to the top ten. Sequencing was performed on blood. The receptors were sampled from a woman in her 70s in good health.

This clonotype was counted ten times or more. The chain uses TRBV2 and TRBJ2-3, with 7 bases aligning to TRBD2. Unmatched junction bases numbered 11, after V lost 6 bases and J lost 2 bases. The CDR3 is 16 residues long. Germline V gene lookup returns CDR1 SNHLY and CDR2 FYNNEI. CDR3 coding DNA: TGTGCCAGCAGACCCACCGGGACTAACTCCACAGATACGCAGTATTTT. It specifies CASRPTGTNSTDTQYF.

Only a few counts were recorded for this clonotype. This sequence joins TRBV6-1 and TRBJ2-1; 7 bases line up with TRBD2. Germline trimming cut 5 bases from V and 6 bases from J; bases unmatched to any gene: 7. Germline V gene lookup returns CDR1 MNHNS and CDR2 SASEGT. CDR3 size: 14 residues. The chain's CDR3 is CASSPRDYANEQFF. The CDR3 DNA is TGTGCCAGCAGTCCCCGGGACTACGCCAATGAGCAGTTCTTC.

This clonotype appeared a few times. CDR3: CASRSLAANEQFF. The DNA of the CDR3 is TGCGCCAGCAGATCCCTAGCGGCCAATGAGCAGTTCTTC. V gene TRBV5-1 combines with J gene TRBJ2-1, with 7 bases identical to TRBD2. Looked up from germline, CDR1 is SGHRS and CDR2 is YFSETQ. The CDR3 runs to 13 residues. After removal of 5 bases from V and 6 bases from J, the junction contained 5 bases not matched to a gene.

The chain uses TRBV7-9 and TRBJ1-5; tentatively, D is TRBD1 (5 bases). The CDR3 consists of 17 residues. V gave up 3 bases and J gave up 5 bases, with 20 bases separating them. In germline, CDR1 is SEHNR, CDR2 FQNEAQ (reference sequence). In DNA form, the CDR3 reads TGTGCCAGCAGCTTGGGAGCGGGCAGAGGGGTGGATCAGCCCCAGCATTTT. This sequence encodes CASSLGAGRGVDQPQHF.